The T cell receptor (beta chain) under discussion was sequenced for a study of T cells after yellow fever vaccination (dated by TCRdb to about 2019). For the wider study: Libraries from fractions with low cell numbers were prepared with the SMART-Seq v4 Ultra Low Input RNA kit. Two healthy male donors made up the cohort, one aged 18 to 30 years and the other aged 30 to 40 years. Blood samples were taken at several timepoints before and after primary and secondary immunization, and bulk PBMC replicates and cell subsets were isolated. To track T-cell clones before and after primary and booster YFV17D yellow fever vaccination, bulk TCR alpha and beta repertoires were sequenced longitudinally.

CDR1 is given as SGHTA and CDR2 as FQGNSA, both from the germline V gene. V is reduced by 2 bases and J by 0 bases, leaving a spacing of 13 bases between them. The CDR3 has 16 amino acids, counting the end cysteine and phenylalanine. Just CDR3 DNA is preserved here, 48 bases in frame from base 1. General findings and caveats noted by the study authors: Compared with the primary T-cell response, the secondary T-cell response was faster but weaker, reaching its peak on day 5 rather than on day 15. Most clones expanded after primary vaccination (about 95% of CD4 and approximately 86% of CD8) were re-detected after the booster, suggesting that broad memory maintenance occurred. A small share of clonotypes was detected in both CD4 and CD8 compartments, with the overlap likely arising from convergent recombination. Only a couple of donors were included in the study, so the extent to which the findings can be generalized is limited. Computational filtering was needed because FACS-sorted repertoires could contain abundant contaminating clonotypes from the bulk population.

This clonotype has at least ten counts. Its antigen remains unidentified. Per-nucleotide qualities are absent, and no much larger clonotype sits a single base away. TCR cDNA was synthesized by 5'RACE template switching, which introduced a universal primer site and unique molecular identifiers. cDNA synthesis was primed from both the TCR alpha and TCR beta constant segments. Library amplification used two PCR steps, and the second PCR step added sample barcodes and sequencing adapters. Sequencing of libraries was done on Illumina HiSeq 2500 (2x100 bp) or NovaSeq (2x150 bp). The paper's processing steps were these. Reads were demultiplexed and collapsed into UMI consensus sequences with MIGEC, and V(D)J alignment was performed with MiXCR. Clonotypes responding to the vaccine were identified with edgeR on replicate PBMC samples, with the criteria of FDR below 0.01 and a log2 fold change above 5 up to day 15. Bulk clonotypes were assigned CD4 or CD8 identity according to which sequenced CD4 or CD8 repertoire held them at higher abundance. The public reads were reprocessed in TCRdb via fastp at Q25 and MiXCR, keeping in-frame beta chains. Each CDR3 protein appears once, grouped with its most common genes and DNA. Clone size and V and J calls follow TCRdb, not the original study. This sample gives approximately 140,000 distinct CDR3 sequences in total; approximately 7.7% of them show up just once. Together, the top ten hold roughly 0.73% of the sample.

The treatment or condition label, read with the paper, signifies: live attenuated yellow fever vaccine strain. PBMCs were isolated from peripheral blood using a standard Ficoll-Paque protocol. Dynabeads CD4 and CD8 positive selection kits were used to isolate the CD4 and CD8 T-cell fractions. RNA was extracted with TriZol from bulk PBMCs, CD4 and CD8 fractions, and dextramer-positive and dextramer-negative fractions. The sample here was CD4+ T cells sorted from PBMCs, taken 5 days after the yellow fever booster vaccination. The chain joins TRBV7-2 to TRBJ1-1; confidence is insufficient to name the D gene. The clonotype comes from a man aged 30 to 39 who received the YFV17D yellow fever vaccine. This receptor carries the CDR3 CASSLTPGAMNTEAFF. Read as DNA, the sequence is TGTGCCAGCAGCTTAACCCCGGGCGCCATGAACACTGAAGCTTTCTTT.